This T cell receptor beta chain came from a study of STAT3 mutations in large granular lymphocyte leukemia. Study-wide results and caveats: Some patients had persisting codominant clonotypes that could mask small clones. No sample exists from the first appearance of each clone. Every T-cell large granular lymphocyte leukemia patient had at least one immunodominant TCR beta clonotype. In about 30% of the 18 patients, new TCR clonotypes emerged after therapy.

Losses at the gene ends were 1 base for V and 2 bases for J; bases not matched to a gene: 11. This CDR3 contains 17 residues. CDR1 is LGHNA and CDR2 is YNFKEQ in the germline V gene. A remark on this clone: Antigen unknown.

TCRbeta libraries averaged around 41,000 productive templates per sample. The protocol was immunoSEQ multiplex PCR, while the TCRdb copy is restricted to in-frame clones and leaves out a portion. The sample has around 29,000 clones, around 88% seen once. J is TRBJ2-7 and V is TRBV4-2; 7 bases align to TRBD2. Sequencing was carried out using peripheral blood mononuclear cells. This TCR derives from a man in his 60s with T-cell large granular lymphocyte leukemia. Some clones in this sample may be carry-over from other donors' samples. CDR3 sequence reads: CASSQGSGGMDAYEQYF. CDR3 DNA sequence: TGTGCCAGCAGCCAAGGGTCCGGGGGGATGGACGCCTACGAGCAGTACTTC.